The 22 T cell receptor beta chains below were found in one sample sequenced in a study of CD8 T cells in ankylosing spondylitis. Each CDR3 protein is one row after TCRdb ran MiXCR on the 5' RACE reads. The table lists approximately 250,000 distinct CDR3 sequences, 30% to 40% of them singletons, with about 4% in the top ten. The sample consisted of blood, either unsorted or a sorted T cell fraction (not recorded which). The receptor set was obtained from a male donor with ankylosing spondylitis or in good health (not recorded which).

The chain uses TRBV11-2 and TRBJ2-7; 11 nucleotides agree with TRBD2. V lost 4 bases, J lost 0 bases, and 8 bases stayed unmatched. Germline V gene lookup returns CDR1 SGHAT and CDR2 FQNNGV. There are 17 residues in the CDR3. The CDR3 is CASSSPTSGESSYEQYF. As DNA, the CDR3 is TGTGCCAGCAGCTCCCCGACTAGCGGGGAGAGCTCCTACGAGCAGTACTTC.

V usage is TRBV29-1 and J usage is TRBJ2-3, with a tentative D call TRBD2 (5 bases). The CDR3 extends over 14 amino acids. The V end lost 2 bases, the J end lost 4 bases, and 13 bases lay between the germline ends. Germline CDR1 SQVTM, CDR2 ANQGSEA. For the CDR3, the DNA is TGCAGCGTTGAAACTGGCGAGGGAGCAGATACGCAGTATTTT. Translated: CSVETGEGADTQYF.

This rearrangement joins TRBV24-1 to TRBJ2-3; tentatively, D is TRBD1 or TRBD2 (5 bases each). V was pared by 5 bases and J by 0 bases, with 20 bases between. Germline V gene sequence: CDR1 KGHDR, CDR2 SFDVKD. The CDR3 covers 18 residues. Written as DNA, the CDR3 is TGTGCCACCAGTGTCTCTCGGGACGCGAATTCTAGCACAGATACGCAGTATTTT. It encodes CATSVSRDANSSTDTQYF.

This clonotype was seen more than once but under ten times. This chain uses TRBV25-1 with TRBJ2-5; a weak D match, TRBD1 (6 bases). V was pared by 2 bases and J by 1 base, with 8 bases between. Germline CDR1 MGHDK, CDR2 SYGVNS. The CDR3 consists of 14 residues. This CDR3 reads CASSEMDSQETQYF. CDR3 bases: TGTGCCAGCAGTGAAATGGACAGCCAAGAGACCCAGTACTTC.

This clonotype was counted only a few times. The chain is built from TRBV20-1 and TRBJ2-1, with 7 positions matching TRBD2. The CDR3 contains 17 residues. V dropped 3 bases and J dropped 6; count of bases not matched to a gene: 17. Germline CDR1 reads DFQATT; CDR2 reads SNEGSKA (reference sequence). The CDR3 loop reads CSARAPGLLPIGNEQFF. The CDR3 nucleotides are TGCAGTGCTAGGGCCCCGGGACTACTTCCGATTGGCAATGAGCAGTTCTTC.

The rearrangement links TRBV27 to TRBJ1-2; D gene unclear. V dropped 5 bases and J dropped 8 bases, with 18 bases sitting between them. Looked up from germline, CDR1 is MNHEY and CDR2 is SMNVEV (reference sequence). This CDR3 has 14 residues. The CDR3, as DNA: TGTGCCAGCAGTAATCTCCTAGACCCATGGGGCTACACCTTC. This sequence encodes CASSNLLDPWGYTF.

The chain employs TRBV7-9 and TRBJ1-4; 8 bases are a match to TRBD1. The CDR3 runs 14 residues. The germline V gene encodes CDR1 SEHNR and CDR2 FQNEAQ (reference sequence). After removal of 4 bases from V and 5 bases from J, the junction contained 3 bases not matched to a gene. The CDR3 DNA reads TGTGCCAGCAGCTGGACAGGGTTCAATGAAAAACTGTTTTTT. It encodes CASSWTGFNEKLFF.

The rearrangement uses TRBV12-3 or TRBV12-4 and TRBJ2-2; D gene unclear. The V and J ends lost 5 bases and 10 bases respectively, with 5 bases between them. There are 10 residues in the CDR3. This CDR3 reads CASSTTELFF. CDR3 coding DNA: TGTGCCAGCAGTACTACGGAGCTGTTTTTT.

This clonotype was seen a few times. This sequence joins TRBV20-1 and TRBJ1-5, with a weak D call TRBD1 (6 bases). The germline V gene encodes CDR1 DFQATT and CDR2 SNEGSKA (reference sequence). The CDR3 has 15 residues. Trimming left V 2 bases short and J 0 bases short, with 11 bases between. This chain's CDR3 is CSARSGQYSNQPQHF. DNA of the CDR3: TGCAGTGCTAGAAGTGGACAGTATAGCAATCAGCCCCAGCATTTT.

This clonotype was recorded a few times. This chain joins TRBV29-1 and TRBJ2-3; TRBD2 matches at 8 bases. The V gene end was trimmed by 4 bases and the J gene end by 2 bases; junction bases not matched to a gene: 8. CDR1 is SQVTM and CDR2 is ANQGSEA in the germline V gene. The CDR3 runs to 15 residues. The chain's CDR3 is CSVGLLAASTDTQYF. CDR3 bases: TGCAGCGTTGGCCTACTAGCGGCTTCCACAGATACGCAGTATTTT.

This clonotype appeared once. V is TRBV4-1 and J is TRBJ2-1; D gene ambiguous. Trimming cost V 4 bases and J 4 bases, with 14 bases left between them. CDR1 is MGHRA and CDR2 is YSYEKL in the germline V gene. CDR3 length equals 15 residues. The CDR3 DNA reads TGCGCCAGCAGCCCCTATTCCCGGCGATACAATGAGCAGTTCTTC. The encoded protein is CASSPYSRRYNEQFF.

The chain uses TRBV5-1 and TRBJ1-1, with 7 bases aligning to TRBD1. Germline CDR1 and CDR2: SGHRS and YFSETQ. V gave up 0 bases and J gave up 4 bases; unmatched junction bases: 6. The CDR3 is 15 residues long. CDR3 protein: CASSLVTGQGTEAFF. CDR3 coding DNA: TGCGCCAGCAGCTTGGTGACAGGGCAGGGCACTGAAGCTTTCTTT. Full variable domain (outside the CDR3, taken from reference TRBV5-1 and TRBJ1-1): KAGVTQTPRYLIKTRGQQVTLSCSPISGHRSVSWYQQTPGQGLQFLFEYFSETQRNKGNFPGRFSGRQFSNSRSEMNVSTLELGDSALYLCASSLVTGQGTEAFFGQGTRLTVV.

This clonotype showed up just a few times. The CDR3 coding sequence is TGTGCCAGCAGCCCGGGACAGGGGACGTACTTC. As protein: CASSPGQGTYF. This sequence joins TRBV5-5 and TRBJ2-7, with 10 positions matching TRBD1. Germline V gives CDR1 SGHKS, CDR2 YYEKEE (reference sequence). The CDR3 is made up of 11 amino acids. With 4 bases clipped from V and 12 bases from J, the junction kept 4 bases outside the gene matches.

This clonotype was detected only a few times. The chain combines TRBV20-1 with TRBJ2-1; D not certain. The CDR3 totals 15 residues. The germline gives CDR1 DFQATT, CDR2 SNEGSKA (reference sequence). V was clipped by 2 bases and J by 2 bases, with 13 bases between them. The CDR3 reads CSARRLRATYNEQFF. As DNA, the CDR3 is TGCAGTGCTAGACGCTTACGGGCAACCTACAATGAGCAGTTCTTC.

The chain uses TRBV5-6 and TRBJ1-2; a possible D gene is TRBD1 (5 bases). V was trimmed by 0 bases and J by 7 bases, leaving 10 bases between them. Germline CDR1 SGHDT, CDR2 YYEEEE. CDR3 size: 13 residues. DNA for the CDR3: TGTGCCAGCAGCTTGGGGCGGGGGACTGGCTACACCTTC. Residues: CASSLGRGTGYTF.

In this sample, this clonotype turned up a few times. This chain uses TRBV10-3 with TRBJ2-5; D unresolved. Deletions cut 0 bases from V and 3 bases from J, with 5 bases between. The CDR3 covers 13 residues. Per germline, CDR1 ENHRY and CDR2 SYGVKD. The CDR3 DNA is TGTGCCATCAGTGAGTCCACAGAAGAGACCCAGTACTTC. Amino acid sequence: CAISESTEETQYF.

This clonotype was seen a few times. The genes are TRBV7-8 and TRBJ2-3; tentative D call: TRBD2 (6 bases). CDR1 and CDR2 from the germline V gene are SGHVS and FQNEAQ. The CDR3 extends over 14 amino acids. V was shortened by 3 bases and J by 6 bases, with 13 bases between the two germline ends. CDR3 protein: CASSFREPLDTQYF. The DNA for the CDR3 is TGTGCCAGCAGCTTTCGGGAGCCCCTGGATACGCAGTATTTT.

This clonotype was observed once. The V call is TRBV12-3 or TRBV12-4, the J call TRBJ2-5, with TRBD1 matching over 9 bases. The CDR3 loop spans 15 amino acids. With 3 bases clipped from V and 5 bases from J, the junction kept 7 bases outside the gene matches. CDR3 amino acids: CASSFWMDRGETQYF. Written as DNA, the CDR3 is TGTGCCAGCAGTTTTTGGATGGACAGGGGTGAGACCCAGTACTTC.

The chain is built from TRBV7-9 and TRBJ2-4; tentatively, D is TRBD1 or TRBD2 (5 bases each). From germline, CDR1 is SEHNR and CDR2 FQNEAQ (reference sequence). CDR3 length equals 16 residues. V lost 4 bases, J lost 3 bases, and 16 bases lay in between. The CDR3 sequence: CASSSGPKGGKNIQYF. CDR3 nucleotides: TGTGCCAGCAGCTCGGGACCGAAAGGAGGCAAAAACATTCAGTACTTC.

CDR3 DNA sequence: TGCAGCGTACGGGACAGGGGGTACGTAGATGGCTACACCTTC. Translated: CSVRDRGYVDGYTF. The chain couples TRBV29-1 to TRBJ1-2; TRBD1 aligns across 11 bases. The germline V gene encodes CDR1 SQVTM and CDR2 ANQGSEA. The CDR3 is 14 amino acids. The V segment lost 6 bases and the J segment 6 bases; nucleotides outside the gene matches: 9.

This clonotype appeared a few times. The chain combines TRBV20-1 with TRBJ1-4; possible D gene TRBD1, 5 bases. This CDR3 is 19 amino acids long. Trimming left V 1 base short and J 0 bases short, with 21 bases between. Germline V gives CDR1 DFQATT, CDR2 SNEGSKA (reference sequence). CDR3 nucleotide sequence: TGCAGTGCTAGAGTTGCTCCATGGGGCGTGGGCACAACTAATGAAAAACTGTTTTTT. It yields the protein CSARVAPWGVGTTNEKLFF.

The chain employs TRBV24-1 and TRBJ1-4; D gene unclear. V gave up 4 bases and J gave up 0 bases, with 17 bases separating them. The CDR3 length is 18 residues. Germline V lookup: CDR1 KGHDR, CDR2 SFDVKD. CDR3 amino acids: CATSDEHYGVATNEKLFF. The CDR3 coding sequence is TGTGCCACCAGTGACGAACACTACGGAGTTGCAACTAATGAAAAACTGTTTTTT.